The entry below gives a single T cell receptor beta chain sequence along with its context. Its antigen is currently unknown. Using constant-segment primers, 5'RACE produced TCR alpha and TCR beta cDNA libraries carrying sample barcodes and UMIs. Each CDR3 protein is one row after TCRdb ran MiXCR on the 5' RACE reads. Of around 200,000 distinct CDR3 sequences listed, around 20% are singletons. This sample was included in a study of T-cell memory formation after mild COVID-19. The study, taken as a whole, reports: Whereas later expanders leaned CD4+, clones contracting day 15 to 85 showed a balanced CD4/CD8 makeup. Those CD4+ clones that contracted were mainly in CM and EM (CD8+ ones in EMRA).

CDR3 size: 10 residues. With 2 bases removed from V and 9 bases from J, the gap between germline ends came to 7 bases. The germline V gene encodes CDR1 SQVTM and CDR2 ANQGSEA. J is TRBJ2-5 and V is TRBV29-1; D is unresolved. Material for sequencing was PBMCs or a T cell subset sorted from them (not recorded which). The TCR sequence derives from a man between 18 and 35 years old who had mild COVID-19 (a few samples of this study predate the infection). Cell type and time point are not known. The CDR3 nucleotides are TGCAGCGTTGAACAGGCCTCCCAGTACTTC. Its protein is CSVEQASQYF. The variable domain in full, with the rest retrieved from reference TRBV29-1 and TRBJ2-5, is SAVISQKPSRDICQRGTSLTIQCQVDSQVTMMFWYRQQPGQSLTLIATANQGSEATYESGFVIDKFPISRPNLTFSTLTVSNMSPEDSSIYLCSVEQASQYFGPGTRLLVL.